The 12 T cell receptor beta chains below come from one sample, sequenced in a study of T cell clones after liver transplantation. The table came from immunoSEQ multiplex PCR; TCRdb's copy has only in-frame clones and leaves some out. This table holds roughly 97,000 clones, about 81% found once. The specimen comprised CD4+ T cells from blood, sampled before liver transplant. All receptors derive from a human donor who received a liver transplant.

The chain couples TRBV6-5 to TRBJ1-1; D unresolved. This CDR3 region has 13 residues. Germline V gene lookup returns CDR1 MNHEY and CDR2 SVGAGI. Trimming took off 7 bases at V and 1 base at J, with 10 bases between the two ends. Written as DNA, the CDR3 is TGTGCCAGCACCACCCCTTCGAACACTGAAGCTTTCTTT. Translated: CASTTPSNTEAFF.

This clone was recorded at least ten times. The chain employs TRBV18 and TRBJ1-4; D is unresolved. Germline V gene sequence: CDR1 KGHSH, CDR2 LQKENI. Trimming cost V 3 bases and J 8 bases, with 4 bases left between them. CDR3 length: 11 residues. The CDR3 coding sequence is TGTGCCAGCTCACCCGCGGAAAAACTGTTTTTT. This gives the protein CASSPAEKLFF.

The chain is built from TRBV19 and TRBJ1-1; TRBD1 aligns across 9 bases. The germline CDR1 and CDR2 sequences are LNHDA and SQIVND (reference sequence). V lost 7 bases to trimming and J lost 5 bases; unmatched junction nucleotides: 17. CDR3 size: 17 residues. The CDR3 loop reads CASNPITIGQGRTEAFF. The CDR3 coding sequence is TGTGCCAGTAACCCAATTACGATCGGACAGGGGCGGACTGAAGCTTTCTTT. Based on the CDR3 plus reference TRBV19 and TRBJ1-1, the full variable domain is DGGITQSPKYLFRKEGQNVTLSCEQNLNHDAMYWYRQDPGQGLRLIYYSQIVNDFQKGDIAEGYSVSREKKESFPLTVTSAQKNPTAFYLCASNPITIGQGRTEAFFGQGTRLTVV.

The CDR3, as DNA: TGTGCCAGTAGTATCGGGAACTCCAATGAGCAGTTCTTC. Amino acids: CASSIGNSNEQFF. The chain employs TRBV19 and TRBJ2-1; perhaps TRBD2 as D (5 bases). Germline V gene lookup returns CDR1 LNHDA and CDR2 SQIVND (reference sequence). The CDR3 has 13 amino acids. The V end was cut by 3 bases, the J end by 6 bases, with 9 bases between.

The chain recombines TRBV10-3 with TRBJ2-5; no definite D call. Germline V gene lookup returns CDR1 ENHRY and CDR2 SYGVKD. V was pared by 5 bases and J by 4 bases, with 8 bases between. The CDR3 length is 12 residues. The CDR3 sequence: CAISNLGETQYF. Here the CDR3 DNA reads TGTGCCATCAGTAACCTAGGAGAGACCCAGTACTTC.

The genes are TRBV28 and TRBJ1-1; D is undetermined. CDR1 is MDHEN and CDR2 is SYDVKM in the germline V gene. This CDR3 has 14 amino acids. V was cut by 7 bases and J by 1 base, with 13 bases left in between. This chain's CDR3 is CASKLVLGNTEAFF. Here the CDR3 DNA reads TGTGCCAGCAAGCTAGTTTTGGGGAACACTGAAGCTTTCTTT. Based on the CDR3 plus reference TRBV28 and TRBJ1-1, the full variable domain is DVKVTQSSRYLVKRTGEKVFLECVQDMDHENMFWYRQDPGLGLRLIYFSYDVKMKEKGDIPEGYSVSREKKERFSLILESASTNQTSMYLCASKLVLGNTEAFFGQGTRLTVV.

This clone was seen a single time. V and J are TRBV5-1 and TRBJ2-1, with 8 bases identical to TRBD1. V was pared by 4 bases and J by 1 base, with 4 bases of the junction left unmatched. This CDR3 contains 15 residues. Germline V CDR1 and CDR2: SGHRS, YFSETQ. Here the CDR3 DNA reads TGCGCCAGCAGCCAGACAGGGGAATCCTACAATGAGCAGTTCTTC. Protein sequence: CASSQTGESYNEQFF. The full variable domain, in which reference TRBV5-1 and TRBJ2-1 provide the parts outside the CDR3, is KAGVTQTPRYLIKTRGQQVTLSCSPISGHRSVSWYQQTPGQGLQFLFEYFSETQRNKGNFPGRFSGRQFSNSRSEMNVSTLELGDSALYLCASSQTGESYNEQFFGPGTRLTVL.

The chain recombines TRBV18 with TRBJ1-1; D is perhaps TRBD1 (6 bases). V was cut by 5 bases and J by 0 bases, with 13 bases left in between. This CDR3 contains 15 residues. Germline CDR1 and CDR2: KGHSH and LQKENI. The CDR3 DNA sequence: TGTGCCAGCTCATCAGGGGCAGGGATGAACACTGAAGCTTTCTTT. This codes for CASSSGAGMNTEAFF.

This clone has a handful of counts. The chain recombines TRBV5-1 with TRBJ2-4; D not certain. This CDR3 has 19 residues. The V end was cut by 4 bases, the J end by 1 base, with 24 bases between. Germline CDR1 is SGHRS and CDR2 is YFSETQ. The DNA of the CDR3 is TGCGCCAGCAGCACCGACACAGTATTTTCCCCGGCCGCCAAAAACATTCAGTACTTC. Its translation: CASSTDTVFSPAAKNIQYF.

J is TRBJ1-2 and V is TRBV10-3; 10 bases fit TRBD1. CDR1 and CDR2 (germline): ENHRY, SYGVKD. CDR3 length: 13 amino acids. V dropped 4 bases and J dropped 4; count of bases not matched to a gene: 0. CDR3 region: CAISGTGGYGYTF. The CDR3 nucleotides are TGTGCCATCAGTGGGACAGGGGGCTATGGCTACACCTTC.

CDR3 region: CASAFYEQYF. Here the CDR3 DNA reads TGTGCCAGCGCTTTCTACGAGCAGTACTTC. The chain has TRBV2 and TRBJ2-7, with D hard to call. The V gene's germline CDR1 is SNHLY and CDR2 FYNNEI. There are 10 residues in the CDR3. Trimming took 8 bases from V and 3 from J, leaving 5 bases between them.

The chain uses TRBV18 and TRBJ2-5; 9 bases align to TRBD1. The CDR3 is 14 residues long. Unmatched junction bases numbered 5, after V lost 4 bases and J lost 5 bases. CDR1 and CDR2 (germline): KGHSH, LQKENI. The CDR3 coding sequence is TGTGCCAGCTCACTGGGACAGGGTGGCGAGACCCAGTACTTC. Translating gives CASSLGQGGETQYF.